This record looks at one T cell receptor beta chain sequence and its context. This table comes from immunoSEQ multiplex PCR, and its TCRdb copy is limited to in-frame clones, with some not included. The sample records roughly 160,000 clones, 84% being singletons. These data are taken from a study of cytotoxic CD8 clonotypes in ibrutinib-treated CLL. Trimming removed 9 bases at V and 4 bases at J, with 16 bases between. CDR1 is MNHGY, CDR2 SVAAGI, per germline. The CDR3 loop spans 14 amino acids. Sequenced material: PBMCs, taken after 24 months of ibrutinib treatment. This chain connects TRBV6-9 to TRBJ2-1, with D perhaps assigned TRBD1 or TRBD2 (6 bases each). The TCR sequence derives from a human donor with chronic lymphocytic leukemia. The CDR3 nucleotides are TGTGCCAGGGGTTCGGGGGCATGGTACAATGAGCAGTTCTTC. Translated: CARGSGAWYNEQFF.